These 27 T cell receptor beta chains came from one sample sequenced in a study of T cell responses to AZD1222 COVID-19 vaccine. Only in-frame clones appear in the TCRdb table, and some are missing; sequencing was by immunoSEQ multiplex PCR. The profile shows about 110,000 clones, 92% of them singletons. Material: peripheral blood, obtained 28 days after the second AZD1222 dose. The receptors come from an adult who received the AZD1222 COVID-19 vaccine.

The chain couples TRBV19 to TRBJ2-5; D possibly matches TRBD1 or TRBD2 (6 bases each). In germline, CDR1 is LNHDA, CDR2 SQIVND (reference sequence). The CDR3 sequence is 13 residues long. Deletions cut 10 bases from V and 7 bases from J, with 19 bases between. This chain's CDR3 is CATTTGAAGTQYF. The CDR3 DNA sequence: TGTGCCACAACAACGGGGGCCGCGGGGACCCAGTACTTC. Combining the CDR3 with reference TRBV19 and TRBJ2-5 gives the whole variable domain DGGITQSPKYLFRKEGQNVTLSCEQNLNHDAMYWYRQDPGQGLRLIYYSQIVNDFQKGDIAEGYSVSREKKESFPLTVTSAQKNPTAFYLCATTTGAAGTQYFGPGTRLLVL.

CDR3 loop: CASSSPGLSNEKLFF. In DNA, the CDR3 is TGTGCCAGCAGCTCGCCTGGGTTGAGTAATGAAAAACTGTTTTTT. The J gene is TRBJ1-4, the V gene TRBV5-6; D is undetermined. The CDR3 consists of 15 residues. From germline, CDR1 is SGHDT and CDR2 YYEEEE. V lost 3 bases and J lost 4, with 13 bases in between.

This chain links TRBV11-3 with TRBJ2-7; D possibly uses TRBD1 or TRBD2 (5 bases each). The germline V and J ends were trimmed by 4 bases and 5 bases, with 15 bases remaining between them. Germline values: CDR1 SGHNT, CDR2 YENEEA. CDR3 size: 14 residues. In DNA form, the CDR3 reads TGTGCCAGCAGCTCGGGAAGGGGTAAGGACGAGCAGTACTTC. This gives the protein CASSSGRGKDEQYF.

This clone was observed once. The rearrangement uses TRBV3-1 (or the pseudogene TRBV3-2) and TRBJ2-7, with TRBD1 matching 9 bases. The CDR3 length is 16 residues. The germline gives CDR1 LGHDT, CDR2 YNNKEL (reference sequence). Trimming cost V 1 base and J 4 bases; bases outside gene matches: 8. This CDR3 reads CASSQGPGQGIYEQYF. Here the CDR3 DNA reads TGTGCCAGCAGCCAAGGGCCGGGACAGGGCATTTACGAGCAGTACTTC.

The J gene is TRBJ1-6, the V gene TRBV11-2; the D gene is possibly TRBD1 (6 bases). This CDR3 is built from 15 residues. Germline V gene sequence: CDR1 SGHAT, CDR2 FQNNGV. Trimming removed 5 bases from V and 2 bases from J, with 10 bases in between. Here the CDR3 DNA reads TGTGCCAGCAGCAATCGACAGGCCTATAATTCACCCCTCCACTTT. Protein: CASSNRQAYNSPLHF.

Only one count was recorded for this clone. The CDR3 protein is CASRGTSGGQETQYF. As DNA, the CDR3 is TGTGCCAGCAGGGGGACTAGCGGGGGGCAAGAGACCCAGTACTTC. The V gene is TRBV6-5, the J gene TRBJ2-5; 15 bases are shared with TRBD2. The germline CDR1 and CDR2 sequences are MNHEY and SVGAGI. The J segment lost 2 bases and the V segment lost 6 bases, leaving 1 base of the junction unmatched. The length of the CDR3 is 15 residues.

The V call is TRBV2, the J call TRBJ1-1; D is uncertain. The CDR3 covers 13 residues. Between the trimmed V and J ends, which lost 6 bases and 0 bases, there was a span of 8 bases. Germline-derived CDR1 and CDR2 are SNHLY and FYNNEI. CDR3 amino acids: CASRDGLNTEAFF. The CDR3 DNA is TGTGCCAGCAGGGACGGATTGAACACTGAAGCTTTCTTT.

This sequence joins TRBV6-4 and TRBJ1-5; D uncertain. The germline gives CDR1 MRHNA, CDR2 SNTAGT. There are 13 residues in the CDR3. Trimming removed 6 bases at V and 3 bases at J, with 9 bases between. CDR3 in amino acids: CASSQESNQPQHF. The CDR3 nucleotides are TGTGCCAGCAGCCAGGAATCCAATCAGCCCCAGCATTTT.

The rearrangement uses TRBV9 and TRBJ2-3; 13 nucleotides align to TRBD2. The CDR3 has 18 amino acids. The germline V gene has CDR1 SGDLS and CDR2 YYNGEE. After removal of 4 bases from V and 5 bases from J, the junction contained 13 bases not matched to a gene. CDR3 amino acids: CASSPETSGGARIDTQYF. The DNA of the CDR3 is TGTGCCAGCAGCCCAGAAACTAGCGGGGGGGCCAGGATAGATACGCAGTATTTT.

In regard to this clone: The sample contains more than one DNA sequence encoding this CDR3. The chain recombines TRBV5-4 with TRBJ1-4, with 8 bases matching TRBD1. There are 15 residues in the CDR3. Germline trimming cut 3 bases from V and 5 bases from J; bases unmatched to any gene: 6. CDR1 and CDR2 (germline): SGHNT, YYREEE (reference sequence). The DNA of the CDR3 is TGTGCCAGCAGCTCCCGACAGGGGTTAAATGAAAAACTGTTTTTT. Translation: CASSSRQGLNEKLFF.

The V and J genes are TRBV14 and TRBJ1-1, with TRBD1 as a possible D gene (6 bases). V was trimmed by 4 bases and J by 0 bases, leaving 12 bases between them. Per germline, CDR1 SGHDN and CDR2 FVKESK. The CDR3 length is 15 residues. The CDR3 bases are TGTGCCAGCAGCCTCGGTGGGGGGCTGAACACTGAAGCTTTCTTT. Translation: CASSLGGGLNTEAFF.

The chain joins TRBV28 to TRBJ2-1; possible D gene TRBD2, 5 bases. Germline CDR1 and CDR2: MDHEN and SYDVKM. Trimming removed 3 bases at V and 2 bases at J, with 11 bases between. CDR3 length: 15 amino acids. The CDR3 here is CASSFKRMTYNEQFF. The CDR3 bases are TGTGCCAGCAGTTTTAAGCGGATGACCTACAATGAGCAGTTCTTC.

The V and J genes are TRBV1 and TRBJ1-1. TRBV1 is termed a pseudogene. The CDR3 is 15 residues long. The CDR3 spells CTSSQDRAANTEAFF. The CDR3 bases are TGCACCAGCAGCCAAGACCGCGCTGCGAACACTGAAGCTTTCTTT.

The chain links TRBV27 to TRBJ1-1; D might be TRBD1 (6 bases). The CDR3 is 14 residues long. The germline gives CDR1 MNHEY, CDR2 SMNVEV (reference sequence). The ends were cut back, 6 bases at V and 8 bases at J, with 19 bases in the middle. The CDR3 region has the DNA TGTGCCAGCAGAGGTGCAGGGGTGCATAGGGAAGCTTTCTTT. This translates into CASRGAGVHREAFF.

This chain links TRBV5-1 with TRBJ1-6; 12 nucleotides match TRBD1. The germline V gene encodes CDR1 SGHRS and CDR2 YFSETQ. The CDR3 has 14 amino acids. After removal of 4 bases from V and 12 bases from J, the junction contained 5 bases not matched to a gene. The CDR3 DNA reads as TGCGCCAGCAGCCCAGGGACAGGGGGCGTACCCCTCCACTTT. Its protein product is CASSPGTGGVPLHF.

The CDR3 DNA is TGCGCCAGCCTCGGAGATATAGCCAAAAACATTCAGTACTTC. Translating it yields CASLGDIAKNIQYF. The chain couples TRBV10-2 to TRBJ2-4; D gene unclear. V lost 8 bases to trimming and J lost 0 bases, with 11 bases between them. CDR3 length equals 14 residues. From germline, CDR1 is WSHSY and CDR2 SAAADI.

This chain joins TRBV5-5 and TRBJ2-2; D is unclear. The V end was cut by 0 bases, the J end by 0 bases, with 12 bases between. CDR1 and CDR2 (germline): SGHKS, YYEKEE (reference sequence). This CDR3 has 17 amino acids. The CDR3 sequence is CASSLEINSPNTGELFF. The CDR3 DNA is TGTGCCAGCAGCTTGGAAATTAACAGCCCGAACACCGGGGAGCTGTTTTTT.

This clone has only one observation. The chain employs TRBV16 and TRBJ1-4; D perhaps matches TRBD1 (6 bases). Looked up from germline, CDR1 is KGHSY and CDR2 is FQNENV. Trimming took off 2 bases at V and 8 bases at J, with 12 bases between the two ends. CDR3 length equals 14 residues. Here the CDR3 reads CASSQAGVGEKLFF. In nucleotides, the CDR3 is TGTGCCAGCAGCCAAGCAGGGGTTGGCGAAAAACTGTTTTTT.

The gene calls are TRBV27 and TRBJ1-1, with a possible D match to TRBD1 (6 bases). The germline V gene has CDR1 MNHEY and CDR2 SMNVEV (reference sequence). This CDR3 has 13 amino acids. The ends were cut back, 10 bases at V and 1 base at J, with 13 bases in the middle. The CDR3 loop reads CATAGTQNTEAFF. In DNA, the CDR3 is TGTGCCACAGCGGGGACACAGAACACTGAAGCTTTCTTT.

V usage is TRBV5-1 and J usage is TRBJ2-7; D assignment may be TRBD1 or TRBD2 (6 bases each). Germline CDR1 reads SGHRS; CDR2 reads YFSETQ. The CDR3 is 14 residues long. With 4 bases removed from V and 0 bases from J, the gap between germline ends came to 11 bases. The CDR3 reads CASSPGGRSYEQYF. DNA of the CDR3: TGCGCCAGCAGCCCCGGGGGCCGCTCCTACGAGCAGTACTTC.

The chain links TRBV5-8 to TRBJ1-5; no definite D call. CDR1 and CDR2 (germline): SGHTS, YDEGEE. The CDR3 is 17 amino acids. V lost 0 bases and J lost 0, with 13 bases in between. The CDR3 DNA reads as TGTGCCAGCAGCTTGGAGTATGGCAGAGCTAGCAATCAGCCCCAGCATTTT. Encoded protein: CASSLEYGRASNQPQHF.

This rearrangement joins TRBV5-8 to TRBJ1-5, with D hard to call. Germline V gives CDR1 SGHTS, CDR2 YDEGEE. The V end lost 1 base, the J end lost 0 bases, and 8 bases lay between the germline ends. The CDR3 totals 15 residues. Here the CDR3 DNA reads TGTGCCAGCAGCTTGAACAGAAATAGCAATCAGCCCCAGCATTTT. Translation gives CASSLNRNSNQPQHF.

This clone was seen just once. The chain employs TRBV7-3 and TRBJ2-2; 8 bases agree with TRBD1. V gave up 8 bases and J gave up 3 bases; unmatched junction bases: 8. Germline-derived CDR1 and CDR2 are SGHTA and FQGTGA. The CDR3 runs 15 residues. The CDR3 DNA follows: TGTGCCAGCGGCGGACAGGGTCACGACACCGGGGAGCTGTTTTTT. This translates into CASGGQGHDTGELFF. The full variable domain, rest sourced from reference TRBV7-3 and TRBJ2-2, is GAGVSQTPSNKVTEKGKYVELRCDPISGHTALYWYRQSLGQGPEFLIYFQGTGAADDSGLPNDRFFAVRPEGSVSTLKIQRTERGDSAVYLCASGGQGHDTGELFFGEGSRLTVL.

J is TRBJ1-1 and V is TRBV5-4; D is unclear. Between the trimmed V and J ends, which lost 5 bases and 3 bases, there was a span of 14 bases. The germline gives CDR1 SGHNT, CDR2 YYREEE (reference sequence). There are 14 residues in the CDR3. The CDR3 coding sequence is TGTGCCAGCAGGACTCCGGGTGGGGACACTGAAGCTTTCTTT. Its protein product is CASRTPGGDTEAFF.

The V gene is TRBV2, the J gene TRBJ1-2, with TRBD1 matching 12 bases. Germline trimming cut 6 bases from V and 4 bases from J; bases unmatched to any gene: 9. The CDR3 has 16 amino acids. Germline CDR1 SNHLY, CDR2 FYNNEI. The CDR3 protein is CASRGTGTGGTYGYTF. CDR3 nucleotides: TGTGCCAGCAGGGGGACAGGGACAGGGGGCACCTATGGCTACACCTTC.

The rearrangement joins TRBV13 to TRBJ2-3, with a possible D match to TRBD1 (6 bases). The germline V gene encodes CDR1 PRHDT and CDR2 FYEKMQ (reference sequence). Trimming cost V 5 bases and J 8 bases, with 11 bases left between them. The CDR3 has 12 residues. CDR3 sequence: CASSAIQGTQYF. The CDR3 DNA follows: TGTGCCAGCAGCGCAATACAGGGTACGCAGTATTTT.

The chain joins TRBV6-6 to TRBJ2-1; the D gene is possibly TRBD2 (5 bases). V was cut by 2 bases and J by 4 bases, with 6 bases left in between. CDR3 length: 13 residues. The germline V gene has CDR1 MNHNY and CDR2 SVGAGI (reference sequence). The CDR3 region has the DNA TGTGCCAGCAGTTACGAGGGTTACAATGAGCAGTTCTTC. It is translated as CASSYEGYNEQFF.